The 30 T cell receptor beta chains below were found in one sample sequenced in a study of identical twins. TCRdb passed the 5' RACE reads through MiXCR, listing each CDR3 protein once. Seen here are approximately 690,000 distinct CDR3 sequences, around 5.7% observed once, and the top ten hold roughly 1.8%. The sample taken for sequencing was naive T cells sorted from blood. The receptors originated from a man younger than 35 in good health.

The sample holds many counts of this clonotype. This chain joins TRBV20-1 and TRBJ2-4; D is uncertain. The CDR3 is 12 residues long. V was pared by 3 bases and J by 6 bases, with 9 bases between. Per germline, CDR1 DFQATT and CDR2 SNEGSKA (reference sequence). The CDR3 spells CSASGLLNIQYF. The DNA of the CDR3 is TGCAGTGCTAGCGGGCTATTAAACATTCAGTACTTC.

The chain is built from TRBV5-1 and TRBJ2-1, with 12 positions matching TRBD2. The length of the CDR3 is 16 residues. Germline V CDR1 and CDR2: SGHRS, YFSETQ. V was pared by 0 bases and J by 12 bases, with 10 bases of the junction left unmatched. The CDR3 spells CASSLGGLAGGPAQFF. The CDR3 nucleotides are TGCGCCAGCAGCTTGGGTGGTCTAGCGGGAGGGCCGGCGCAGTTCTTC.

This sequence joins TRBV5-1 and TRBJ2-2, with TRBD1 matching over 8 bases. Trimming at V came to 3 bases and at J to 1 base, leaving 5 bases not matched to a gene. Germline CDR1 and CDR2: SGHRS and YFSETQ. The CDR3 is made up of 16 amino acids. As DNA, the CDR3 is TGCGCCAGCAGCTCGGAGACAGGGGTGAACACCGGGGAGCTGTTTTTT. Translated, it gives CASSSETGVNTGELFF.

This clonotype was detected many times. The J gene is TRBJ1-4, the V gene TRBV29-1; 11 bases agree with TRBD1. V trimming: 4 bases; J trimming: 2 bases; junction bases outside the gene matches: 3. The CDR3 runs 15 residues. CDR1 is SQVTM, CDR2 ANQGSEA, per germline. The CDR3 nucleotides are TGCAGCGTTGGGACAGGGGGCTGGACTAATGAAAAACTGTTTTTT. Translated, it gives CSVGTGGWTNEKLFF.

This clonotype occurred many times. This chain uses TRBV24-1 with TRBJ1-2; D call uncertain. The CDR3 has 12 residues. Germline V gene sequence: CDR1 KGHDR, CDR2 SFDVKD. V gave up 1 base and J gave up 6 bases, with 5 bases separating them. This CDR3 reads CATSDFEHGYTF. The CDR3 coding sequence is TGTGCCACCAGTGATTTCGAACATGGCTACACCTTC.

V gene TRBV18 combines with J gene TRBJ2-1; a possible D gene is TRBD2 (6 bases). The V gene's germline CDR1 is KGHSH and CDR2 LQKENI. V was pared by 0 bases and J by 9 bases, with 12 bases between. The CDR3 loop spans 14 amino acids. The CDR3 DNA reads TGTGCCAGCTCACCACCGATCGGGCGGGGTGAGCAGTTCTTC. Its translation: CASSPPIGRGEQFF.

This clonotype was observed a few times. The gene calls are TRBV3-1 and TRBJ2-1; no reliable D call. This CDR3 contains 15 residues. Germline CDR1 and CDR2: LGHDT and YNNKEL (reference sequence). The V end was cut by 0 bases, the J end by 9 bases, with 15 bases between. CDR3 DNA: TGTGCCAGCAGCCAAGATCGCCTAGTGGCTGGTGAGCAGTTCTTC. Translation: CASSQDRLVAGEQFF.

This clonotype has a count of ten or more. This sequence joins TRBV10-3 and TRBJ2-5; tentative D call: TRBD1 (5 bases). Germline V lookup: CDR1 ENHRY, CDR2 SYGVKD. The CDR3 runs to 14 residues. V was cut by 0 bases and J by 5 bases, with 10 bases left in between. The CDR3 DNA reads as TGTGCCATCAGTGAGTCAGGGGTCGTGGAGACCCAGTACTTC. It yields the protein CAISESGVVETQYF.

This clonotype has at least ten counts. The V call is TRBV7-2, the J call TRBJ2-7; 9 nucleotides line up with TRBD2. The CDR3 spans 15 residues. CDR1 SGHTA and CDR2 FQGNSA come from the germline V gene. V lost 4 bases to trimming and J lost 0 bases; unmatched junction nucleotides: 4. The CDR3 DNA follows: TGTGCCAGCAGCTCCTTAGCGGGGGACTCCTACGAGCAGTACTTC. Its translation is CASSSLAGDSYEQYF.

This clonotype has a handful of counts. The chain combines TRBV28 with TRBJ2-3, with D maybe TRBD2 (5 bases). V shed 3 bases and J shed 6 bases, with 16 bases lying between them. The CDR3 is 15 amino acids. Germline V CDR1 and CDR2: MDHEN, SYDVKM. The DNA of the CDR3 is TGTGCCAGCAGTTTTCGCGGACTGAGGAGGGATACGCAGTATTTT. Its protein is CASSFRGLRRDTQYF.

This clonotype was observed a few times. CDR3 nucleotide sequence: TGTGCCAGCAGTTCCTCCGGACTAGCGACTATAAACACCGGGGAGCTGTTTTTT. Residues: CASSSSGLATINTGELFF. The genes are TRBV6-5 and TRBJ2-2; 9 positions agree with TRBD2. The CDR3 consists of 18 residues. Germline V gene sequence: CDR1 MNHEY, CDR2 SVGAGI. V trimming: 4 bases; J trimming: 2 bases; junction bases outside the gene matches: 11.

This clonotype showed up many times. The V gene is TRBV12-3 or TRBV12-4, the J gene TRBJ1-1, with 7 bases matching TRBD1. Trimming removed 7 bases from V and 1 base from J; junction bases left unmatched: 3. The CDR3 totals 13 residues. The CDR3: CASTSGGNTEAFF. The CDR3 DNA sequence: TGTGCCAGCACCTCAGGGGGGAACACTGAAGCTTTCTTT.

A few counts support this clonotype. The V and J genes are TRBV19 and TRBJ1-5, with D possibly TRBD1 on 5 matching bases. V was pared by 1 base and J by 0 bases, with 10 bases between. CDR1 LNHDA and CDR2 SQIVND come from the germline V gene (reference sequence). There are 16 residues in the CDR3. Here the CDR3 reads CASSIVGGYSNQPQHF. The CDR3 DNA is TGTGCCAGTAGTATAGTCGGGGGATATAGCAATCAGCCCCAGCATTTT.

This clonotype was found many times. This sequence joins TRBV5-1 and TRBJ2-7, with D possibly TRBD2 on 6 matching bases. V was cut by 2 bases and J by 7 bases, with 16 bases left in between. Looked up from germline, CDR1 is SGHRS and CDR2 is YFSETQ. The CDR3 is 14 amino acids. The CDR3 DNA is TGCGCCAGCAGCTTCCAGCCTAGCGACCGAGAGCAGTACGTC. It is translated as CASSFQPSDREQYV.

This clonotype was counted many times. The chain uses TRBV18 and TRBJ1-1; tentative D call: TRBD1 (6 bases). The germline V gene has CDR1 KGHSH and CDR2 LQKENI. V dropped 3 bases and J dropped 4 bases, with 12 bases sitting between them. The CDR3 length is 14 residues. CDR3 sequence reads: CASSPVPRGTEAFF. In nucleotides, the CDR3 is TGTGCCAGCTCACCCGTCCCCAGGGGCACTGAAGCTTTCTTT.

The sample holds a few counts of this clonotype. The chain carries TRBV5-1 and TRBJ2-3; 15 bases line up with TRBD2. CDR1 is SGHRS and CDR2 is YFSETQ in the germline V gene. The CDR3 runs to 14 residues. J was trimmed by 4 bases and V by 7 bases; bases with no gene match: 1. As DNA, the CDR3 is TGCGCCAGCGGACTAGCGGGAGGGTCAGATACGCAGTATTTT. It encodes CASGLAGGSDTQYF.

This clonotype was counted many times. This chain joins TRBV15 and TRBJ2-1; D unclear. The CDR3 is 17 residues long. Looked up from germline, CDR1 is LNHNV and CDR2 is YYDKDF (reference sequence). V shed 0 bases and J shed 8 bases, with 20 bases lying between them. The CDR3 is CATSRDKTGPLKDEQFF. The CDR3 coding sequence is TGTGCCACCAGCAGAGACAAGACCGGACCCTTAAAGGATGAGCAGTTCTTC.

The chain is built from TRBV5-1 and TRBJ2-5, with D possibly being TRBD2 (7 bases). Germline CDR1 reads SGHRS; CDR2 reads YFSETQ. The CDR3 loop spans 16 amino acids. Trimming removed 0 bases from V and 5 bases from J, with 17 bases in between. The CDR3 reads CASSLAGGTLGETQYF. The CDR3 bases are TGCGCCAGCAGCTTGGCCGGGGGGACACTGGGGGAGACCCAGTACTTC.

In its sample, this clonotype was seen many times. This chain joins TRBV27 and TRBJ1-2; D is undetermined. Trimming stripped 0 bases from V and 1 base from J, with 3 bases between. There are 13 residues in the CDR3. Per germline, CDR1 MNHEY and CDR2 SMNVEV (reference sequence). This chain's CDR3 is CASSLSFNYGYTF. DNA of the CDR3: TGTGCCAGCAGTTTATCCTTTAACTATGGCTACACCTTC.

At least ten counts were recorded for this clonotype. V gene TRBV10-3 combines with J gene TRBJ2-5; D not resolved. CDR1 is ENHRY and CDR2 is SYGVKD in the germline V gene. This CDR3 has 13 amino acids. V dropped 0 bases and J dropped 9 bases, with 11 bases sitting between them. The CDR3 region has the DNA TGTGCCATCAGTGAGTCAAGAGAGACCCCCCAGTACTTC. Translation: CAISESRETPQYF.

This clonotype was recorded many times. The CDR3 protein is CAISEGTVNTEAFF. The CDR3 DNA reads as TGTGCCATCAGTGAAGGGACAGTGAACACTGAAGCTTTCTTT. The chain is built from TRBV10-3 and TRBJ1-1; TRBD1 matches 7 bases. Germline V lookup: CDR1 ENHRY, CDR2 SYGVKD. The CDR3 is made up of 14 amino acids. V lost 3 bases, J lost 0 bases, and 1 base stayed unmatched.

This clonotype was counted at least ten times. One end of the junction does not line up with germline, which may come from a read error. The rearrangement links TRBV12-3 or TRBV12-4 to TRBJ2-1; no clear D gene. This CDR3 region has 13 residues. This chain's CDR3 is CASSSRPSRLRSF. The CDR3 DNA reads TGTGCCAGCAGTTCACGCCCGAGCAGGCTCCGGTCCTTC.

Only a few counts were recorded for this clonotype. This chain connects TRBV29-1 to TRBJ1-4, with 8 bases that match TRBD1. From germline, CDR1 is SQVTM and CDR2 ANQGSEA. J gave up 6 bases and V 4 bases, and 16 bases lay outside the gene matches. This CDR3 region has 17 residues. Written as DNA, the CDR3 is TGCAGCGTTGGGGTGGGACAGGCGATCACGGGGGATGAAAAACTGTTTTTT. This codes for CSVGVGQAITGDEKLFF.

This clonotype was recorded at least ten times. This chain joins TRBV10-3 and TRBJ2-2; TRBD2 matches at 12 bases. Looked up from germline, CDR1 is ENHRY and CDR2 is SYGVKD. CDR3 length: 17 residues. Germline trimming cut 5 bases from V and 4 bases from J; bases unmatched to any gene: 8. The CDR3 protein is CAISRPLAGGTTGELFF. CDR3 DNA sequence: TGTGCCATCAGTCGACCACTAGCGGGAGGCACCACCGGGGAGCTGTTTTTT.

Ten or more counts support this clonotype. The rearrangement joins TRBV7-3 to TRBJ2-5; TRBD1 matches at 7 bases. V was clipped by 3 bases and J by 2 bases; unmatched bases: 3. Germline CDR1 is SGHTA and CDR2 is FQGTGA. The CDR3 loop spans 14 amino acids. The CDR3 DNA follows: TGTGCCAGCAGCTTGAACAGGGGACAAGAGACCCAGTACTTC. It is translated as CASSLNRGQETQYF.

This clonotype has a count of ten or more. The rearrangement links TRBV10-3 to TRBJ2-1, with D maybe TRBD2 (6 bases). Germline V gene data show CDR1 as ENHRY and CDR2 as SYGVKD. The CDR3 spans 12 residues. V lost 4 bases and J lost 10, with 11 bases in between. The CDR3 region has the DNA TGTGCCATCAGTGCGGAGGGAGCGGAGCAGTTCTTC. The encoded protein is CAISAEGAEQFF.

Many counts were recorded for this clonotype. CDR3 DNA: TGCAGTGCTAGTGCTAGTGGCCCCACAGATACGCAGTATTTT. This encodes CSASASGPTDTQYF. J is TRBJ2-3 and V is TRBV20-1; D is unresolved. CDR1 is DFQATT, CDR2 SNEGSKA, per germline (reference sequence). Trimming took off 3 bases at V and 2 bases at J, with 12 bases between the two ends. The CDR3 has 14 amino acids.

This clonotype turned up a few times. V gene TRBV29-1 combines with J gene TRBJ2-5; D gene unclear. This CDR3 region has 12 residues. The V gene lost 3 bases and the J gene lost 4 bases, with 9 bases spanning the gap. Germline CDR1 SQVTM, CDR2 ANQGSEA. The CDR3 is CSVEILGETQYF. CDR3 in DNA: TGCAGCGTTGAGATACTCGGAGAGACCCAGTACTTC.

This clonotype was found many times. The chain couples TRBV7-3 to TRBJ1-6; 11 nucleotides line up with TRBD1. V lost 8 bases and J lost 6; bases outside the gene matches: 0. CDR1 is SGHTA and CDR2 is FQGTGA in the germline V gene. The CDR3 is 13 residues long. The CDR3 DNA is TGTGCCAGCGGACAGGGGGCTAATTCACCCCTCCACTTT. It yields the protein CASGQGANSPLHF.

This chain uses TRBV9 with TRBJ2-7, with 9 bases that match TRBD1. This CDR3 contains 14 residues. Germline V gene lookup returns CDR1 SGDLS and CDR2 YYNGEE. Germline trimming cut 5 bases from V and 6 bases from J; bases unmatched to any gene: 9. The CDR3 loop reads CASSPGTGSLEQYF. The CDR3 DNA sequence: TGTGCCAGCAGTCCCGGGACAGGGAGTCTCGAGCAGTACTTC. Filled out from reference TRBV9 and TRBJ2-7, the complete variable domain reads DSGVTQTPKHLITATGQRVTLRCSPRSGDLSVYWYQQSLDQGLQFLIQYYNGEERAKGNILERFSAQQFPDLHSELNLSSLELGDSALYFCASSPGTGSLEQYFGPGTRLTVT.